These 28 T cell receptor beta chains were sequenced from one sample in a study of blood T cells in healthy people across ages (dated by TCRdb to about 2015). Library preparation was by 5' RACE. TCRdb shows the sequencer as Illumina HiSeq 2500. A second PCR of roughly 7 to 11 cycles was performed with a sample-barcoded 5' primer and a J-beta primer mix. In-frame beta chains were kept once TCRdb had trimmed the public reads at Q25 with fastp and called clones with MiXCR. Merged by CDR3 protein, the rows form single entries marked with the most common genes and DNA. The sample records approximately 940,000 distinct CDR3 sequences, around 49% of which are singletons. The ten largest clones add up to roughly 13% of the sample. The sequencing input was blood. The receptors stem from a young man in good health.

This clonotype showed up just a few times. The chain couples TRBV12-3 or TRBV12-4 to TRBJ2-3; 7 bases line up with TRBD2. V lost 8 bases to trimming and J lost 4 bases; unmatched junction nucleotides: 6. The CDR3 is 13 amino acids. Here the CDR3 reads CASQAGLSDTQYF. Here the CDR3 DNA reads TGTGCCAGCCAAGCGGGGTTGTCAGATACGCAGTATTTT.

The chain has TRBV6-6 and TRBJ1-6; no firm D call. The CDR3 totals 14 residues. CDR1 and CDR2 (germline): MNHNY, SVGAGI (reference sequence). Trimming left V 6 bases short and J 5 bases short, with 11 bases between. CDR3 sequence (DNA): TGTGCCAGCAGGTCCGGGGTGGATAATTCACCCCTCCACTTT. Protein product: CASRSGVDNSPLHF.

The V and J genes are TRBV12-3 or TRBV12-4 and TRBJ2-3, with TRBD1 identical over 7 bases. J lost 0 bases, V lost 3 bases, and 6 bases had no gene match. The CDR3 sequence is 16 residues long. In DNA form, the CDR3 reads TGTGCCAGCAGTTTTAAGAGGGGGCCTAGCACAGATACGCAGTATTTT. It translates to CASSFKRGPSTDTQYF.

A note on this clonotype: The junction shows a germline mismatch at one end, possibly a read error. V and J are TRBV4-3 and TRBJ1-1; D not resolved. The CDR3 covers 13 residues. Germline CDR1 reads LGHNA; CDR2 reads YSLEER. CDR3 protein: CASSQARNTGAFF. The DNA for the CDR3 is TGCGCCAGCAGCCAAGCACGGAACACTGGAGCTTTCTTT.

This chain links TRBV2 with TRBJ1-1, with D perhaps TRBD1 (6 bases). Germline V gene lookup returns CDR1 SNHLY and CDR2 FYNNEI. CDR3 size: 14 residues. V shed 7 bases and J shed 3 bases, with 15 bases lying between them. CDR3 in DNA: TGTGCCAGCAATAAGGGGGGGTTGGACACTGAAGCTTTCTTT. Protein product: CASNKGGLDTEAFF.

This clonotype came up a few times. J is TRBJ2-7 and V is TRBV4-3; D is possibly TRBD2 (5 bases). CDR1 is LGHNA and CDR2 is YSLEER in the germline V gene. The CDR3 totals 15 residues. V dropped 0 bases and J dropped 4 bases, with 13 bases sitting between them. The CDR3 nucleotides read TGCGCCAGCAGCCAAGACCACGGACTCACTTACGAGCAGTACTTC. As protein: CASSQDHGLTYEQYF.

V is TRBV7-2 and J is TRBJ2-7; 7 nucleotides line up with TRBD2. Germline values: CDR1 SGHTA, CDR2 FQGNSA. The CDR3 has 14 amino acids. V lost 3 bases and J lost 5; bases outside the gene matches: 7. CDR3 in amino acids: CASSFPGGGDEQYF. The CDR3 nucleotides are TGTGCCAGCAGCTTTCCGGGAGGAGGGGACGAGCAGTACTTC.

Of note for this clonotype: The junction differs from germline at one of its ends, possibly a read error. This rearrangement joins TRBV4-2 to TRBJ2-1; D remains unclear. CDR3 length: 15 residues. Per the germline V gene, CDR1 is LGHNA and CDR2 is YNFKEQ. CDR3 DNA: TGTGCCAGCAGCCAAGACCGGGCAGCTTACAATGCGCAGTTCTTC. Protein sequence: CASSQDRAAYNAQFF.

The genes are TRBV27 and TRBJ2-3; no clear D gene. The ends were cut back, 3 bases at V and 1 base at J, with 11 bases in the middle. The CDR3 is 15 amino acids. CDR1 MNHEY and CDR2 SMNVEV come from the germline V gene (reference sequence). The CDR3 sequence: CASSFGLLGTDTQYF. DNA for the CDR3: TGTGCCAGCAGTTTCGGGCTCCTAGGCACAGATACGCAGTATTTT.

V is TRBV24-1 and J is TRBJ2-3, with D unresolved. This CDR3 spans 15 amino acids. Germline V gene lookup returns CDR1 KGHDR and CDR2 SFDVKD. Trimming took 1 base from V and 0 from J, leaving 7 bases between them. The CDR3 sequence is CATSDFAGSTDTQYF. The CDR3 DNA reads as TGTGCCACCAGTGATTTCGCCGGAAGCACAGATACGCAGTATTTT.

This chain links TRBV9 with TRBJ2-7; the match to TRBD1 covers 7 bases. Looked up from germline, CDR1 is SGDLS and CDR2 is YYNGEE. Trimming took 4 bases from V and 2 from J; bases not matched to a gene: 3. The CDR3 has 13 residues. In DNA, the CDR3 is TGTGCCAGCAGCACAGGGGACCCCTACGAGCAGTACTTC. Translated: CASSTGDPYEQYF.

This clonotype came up once. The chain joins TRBV20-1 to TRBJ2-1, with TRBD2 identical over 12 bases. Germline V gene lookup returns CDR1 DFQATT and CDR2 SNEGSKA (reference sequence). V was clipped by 2 bases and J by 9 bases; unmatched bases: 2. The length of the CDR3 is 13 residues. CDR3 bases: TGCAGTGCTAGACTAGCGGGGGGGCCTGAGCAGTTCTTC. This translates into CSARLAGGPEQFF.

The rearrangement uses TRBV10-3 and TRBJ2-3; 13 bases match TRBD2. Germline-derived CDR1 and CDR2 are ENHRY and SYGVKD. There are 17 residues in the CDR3. Losses at the gene ends were 6 bases for V and 2 bases for J; bases not matched to a gene: 8. CDR3 region: CAIRDQGLAGPTDTQYF. The CDR3 DNA sequence: TGTGCCATCAGGGACCAGGGACTAGCGGGACCCACAGATACGCAGTATTTT.

Worth noting for this clonotype: Germline is not matched at one junction end, which may reflect a read error. The chain combines TRBV25-1 with TRBJ1-2; D gene uncertain. Germline V gives CDR1 MGHDK, CDR2 SYGVNS. The CDR3 is 15 amino acids. The CDR3 is CASREFEGSDYGYTF. CDR3 DNA: TGTGCCAGCAGGGAATTCGAAGGGTCGGACTATGGCTACACCTTC.

The rearrangement uses TRBV15 and TRBJ2-1; 10 bases agree with TRBD1. The CDR3 has 18 residues. The germline CDR1 and CDR2 sequences are LNHNV and YYDKDF (reference sequence). Trimming took 4 bases from V and 6 from J; bases not matched to a gene: 15. This CDR3 is CATSTRDRGTLFGNEQFF. The CDR3 bases are TGTGCCACCAGCACCAGGGACAGGGGAACGTTATTCGGCAATGAGCAGTTCTTC.

This clonotype was detected a few times. The chain carries TRBV28 and TRBJ2-7; 11 bases match TRBD2. CDR1 is MDHEN, CDR2 SYDVKM, per germline. This CDR3 contains 15 residues. The V segment lost 6 bases and the J segment 2 bases; nucleotides outside the gene matches: 6. The CDR3 loop reads CASRDVAGGPYEQYF. The CDR3 nucleotides are TGTGCCAGCAGAGATGTAGCGGGGGGGCCCTACGAGCAGTACTTC.

The chain links TRBV11-3 to TRBJ2-1; tentative D call: TRBD2 (6 bases). Trimming took 4 bases from V and 3 from J, leaving 16 bases between them. The CDR3 is 16 amino acids. CDR1 and CDR2 from the germline V gene are SGHNT and YENEEA. CDR3 nucleotide sequence: TGTGCCAGCAGCTCGTCGGACTACCTACTCTACAATGAGCAGTTCTTC. This encodes CASSSSDYLLYNEQFF.

The J gene is TRBJ2-7, the V gene TRBV5-1; D perhaps matches TRBD1 (5 bases). Germline-derived CDR1 and CDR2 are SGHRS and YFSETQ. The CDR3 is made up of 16 amino acids. V gave up 4 bases and J gave up 2 bases, with 19 bases separating them. This CDR3 reads CASSNLILTATYEQYF. The CDR3 region has the DNA TGCGCCAGCAGCAATCTGATTCTGACAGCAACCTACGAGCAGTACTTC.

The chain is built from TRBV9 and TRBJ2-1; D is tentatively TRBD1 or TRBD2 (5 bases each). Trimming cost V 0 bases and J 5 bases, with 12 bases left between them. The CDR3 has 15 amino acids. Germline V gives CDR1 SGDLS, CDR2 YYNGEE. CDR3 nucleotide sequence: TGTGCCAGCAGCGTAGACGGGGCCTCGCACAATGAGCAGTTCTTC. It encodes CASSVDGASHNEQFF.

This clonotype was seen more than once but under ten times. The CDR3 loop reads CASSVGTWAHRETQYF. The CDR3 region has the DNA TGTGCCAGCAGCGTCGGGACTTGGGCGCATCGAGAGACCCAGTACTTC. J is TRBJ2-5 and V is TRBV7-9; TRBD2 is a possible D gene (6 bases). Germline CDR1 and CDR2: SEHNR and FQNEAQ (reference sequence). The V and J ends lost 5 bases and 4 bases respectively, with 20 bases between them. This CDR3 spans 16 amino acids.

The chain has TRBV4-1 and TRBJ2-3, with 7 nucleotides matching TRBD2. V was clipped by 1 base and J by 14 bases; unmatched bases: 15. CDR1 MGHRA and CDR2 YSYEKL come from the germline V gene. The CDR3 extends over 15 amino acids. CDR3 sequence: CASSQVPGEGREGYF. The CDR3 DNA sequence: TGCGCCAGCAGCCAAGTCCCGGGAGAAGGGAGGGAGGGGTATTTT.

This clonotype has a single count. For the CDR3, the DNA is TGTGCCAGCAGCAAGTGGGACAGGGGGCATACTGAAGCTTTCTTT. Translated: CASSKWDRGHTEAFF. The rearrangement links TRBV21-1 to TRBJ1-1; TRBD1 reflects the table's D call only, with no check against the DNA. TRBV21-1 is assigned pseudogene status. The CDR3 is made up of 15 amino acids.

This clonotype was seen a handful of times. V is TRBV5-1 and J is TRBJ1-2, with 7 positions matching TRBD1. The trim removed 4 bases at V and 5 bases at J, leaving 5 bases unmatched. CDR1 and CDR2 from the germline V gene are SGHRS and YFSETQ. There are 13 residues in the CDR3. The CDR3 reads CASSQTGTYGYTF. The CDR3 bases are TGCGCCAGCAGCCAGACAGGGACTTATGGCTACACCTTC.

V and J are TRBV4-2 and TRBJ1-2, with 7 bases aligning to TRBD1. The CDR3 has 18 residues. Losses at the gene ends were 4 bases for V and 4 bases for J; bases not matched to a gene: 18. CDR1 LGHNA and CDR2 YNFKEQ come from the germline V gene. The CDR3 protein is CASSRSEPGQEASYGYTF. CDR3 nucleotides: TGTGCCAGCAGCCGAAGCGAACCTGGACAGGAGGCGTCCTATGGCTACACCTTC.

This clonotype was observed many times. The chain uses TRBV15 and TRBJ1-1, with D hard to call. CDR1 and CDR2 (germline): LNHNV, YYDKDF (reference sequence). Trimming took off 6 bases at V and 0 bases at J, with 14 bases between the two ends. The CDR3 extends over 15 amino acids. Written as DNA, the CDR3 is TGTGCCACCAGTAGGGAAAAAGGGATGAACACTGAAGCTTTCTTT. Translated, it gives CATSREKGMNTEAFF.

The chain is built from TRBV29-1 and TRBJ1-1; D remains unclear. This CDR3 spans 12 amino acids. V lost 5 bases and J 2 bases, leaving 9 bases between the germline ends. From germline, CDR1 is SQVTM and CDR2 ANQGSEA. Here the CDR3 reads CSVPDLNTEAFF. In nucleotides, the CDR3 is TGCAGCGTTCCGGACCTAAACACTGAAGCTTTCTTT.

The chain employs TRBV6-1 and TRBJ1-1; no clear D. V was cut by 4 bases and J by 3 bases, with 9 bases left in between. The CDR3 extends over 13 amino acids. The germline gives CDR1 MNHNS, CDR2 SASEGT. This CDR3 reads CASSAEGYTEAFF. Written as DNA, the CDR3 is TGTGCCAGCAGTGCGGAGGGTTACACTGAAGCTTTCTTT.

This rearrangement joins TRBV4-1 to TRBJ1-1; D is unresolved. The CDR3 spans 14 residues. Germline loops: CDR1 MGHRA, CDR2 YSYEKL. V was shortened by 4 bases and J by 6 bases, with 15 bases between the two germline ends. CDR3 region: CASSRVLRGAEAFF. The CDR3 coding sequence is TGCGCCAGCAGCCGAGTGTTACGTGGGGCTGAAGCTTTCTTT.